These 15 T cell receptor beta chains share one sample of origin, sequenced in a study of T cell changes during pregnancy in multiple sclerosis. Produced via immunoSEQ multiplex PCR; TCRdb's table is partial and in-frame only. The sample consists of fewer than 50,000 clones, roughly 89% of them appearing once. Specimen: CD4+ T cells from peripheral blood mononuclear cells, collected in the first trimester of pregnancy. The receptors stem from a female donor with multiple sclerosis, enrolled in a pregnancy study.

The genes are TRBV6-5 and TRBJ2-3; TRBD2 aligns across 11 bases. V dropped 5 bases and J dropped 5; count of bases not matched to a gene: 3. Germline CDR1 and CDR2: MNHEY and SVGAGI. This CDR3 comprises 14 residues. CDR3 amino acids: CASSLGLAGDTQYF. The CDR3 coding sequence is TGTGCCAGCAGTCTTGGACTAGCGGGAGATACGCAGTATTTT.

The chain uses TRBV19 and TRBJ1-1; D may be TRBD1 (6 bases). The germline gives CDR1 LNHDA, CDR2 SQIVND (reference sequence). Trimming cost V 6 bases and J 8 bases, with 10 bases left between them. This CDR3 spans 11 amino acids. Here the CDR3 DNA reads TGTGCCAGTAGATTCGGACAGGAAGCTTTCTTT. This gives the protein CASRFGQEAFF.

This chain joins TRBV27 and TRBJ2-1; 8 bases fit TRBD2. This CDR3 spans 16 amino acids. V lost 8 bases to trimming and J lost 10 bases; unmatched junction nucleotides: 19. Germline lookup yields CDR1 MNHEY and CDR2 SMNVEV (reference sequence). CDR3 sequence (DNA): TGTGCCAGCGGGGAAGGGTCGGGAGGGCCCAGGGACGAGCAGTTCTTC. This codes for CASGEGSGGPRDEQFF.

This clone was counted a few times. The J gene is TRBJ1-4, the V gene TRBV6-1, with D possibly being TRBD1 (5 bases). There are 13 residues in the CDR3. V was shortened by 4 bases and J by 7 bases, with 10 bases between the two germline ends. Germline V gene data show CDR1 as MNHNS and CDR2 as SASEGT. This chain's CDR3 is CASSAQGGEKLFF. The CDR3 bases are TGTGCCAGCAGTGCTCAGGGAGGTGAAAAACTGTTTTTT.

The genes are TRBV11-1 and TRBJ2-4, with a weak D call TRBD2 (6 bases). V dropped 1 base and J dropped 2 bases, with 12 bases sitting between them. This CDR3 is built from 16 residues. Germline CDR1 reads SGHAT; CDR2 reads FQDESV (reference sequence). The CDR3 DNA follows: TGTGCCAGCAGCTTAGGCAGGAGGGAAACCAAAAACATTCAGTACTTC. Translating gives CASSLGRRETKNIQYF.

The chain recombines TRBV9 with TRBJ2-7; TRBD2 is a possible D gene (5 bases). There are 15 residues in the CDR3. Trimming took 4 bases from V and 2 from J, leaving 16 bases between them. Germline-derived CDR1 and CDR2 are SGDLS and YYNGEE. CDR3 protein: CASSPDYPLPYEQYF. For the CDR3, the DNA is TGTGCCAGCAGCCCCGACTATCCTCTCCCCTACGAGCAGTACTTC.

The genes are TRBV7-9 and TRBJ2-7; D is perhaps TRBD1 (5 bases). CDR1 SEHNR and CDR2 FQNEAQ come from the germline V gene (reference sequence). This CDR3 region has 15 residues. V dropped 4 bases and J dropped 1 base, with 14 bases sitting between them. The CDR3 region is CASSSPTATSYEQYF. The CDR3 DNA reads TGTGCCAGCAGCTCCCCGACAGCAACTTCCTACGAGCAGTACTTC.

The V call is TRBV5-1, the J call TRBJ2-1; D may be TRBD2 (6 bases). With 1 base removed from V and 3 bases from J, the gap between germline ends came to 11 bases. The CDR3 is made up of 15 amino acids. Germline-derived CDR1 and CDR2 are SGHRS and YFSETQ. The CDR3 is CASSLTGLNYNEQFF. In nucleotides, the CDR3 is TGCGCCAGCAGCTTGACGGGACTCAACTACAATGAGCAGTTCTTC.

The chain links TRBV5-1 to TRBJ2-7; TRBD1 aligns across 10 bases. The CDR3 sequence is 15 residues long. The V and J ends lost 4 bases and 1 base, in that order; junction bases with no gene match: 5. Germline V gene lookup returns CDR1 SGHRS and CDR2 YFSETQ. DNA of the CDR3: TGCGCCAGCAGCGGAAGGGACAGGGGATCCTACGAGCAGTACTTC. It specifies CASSGRDRGSYEQYF.

The V gene is TRBV7-9, the J gene TRBJ2-2; D remains ambiguous. V lost 4 bases to trimming and J lost 4 bases, with 16 bases between them. The germline gives CDR1 SEHNR, CDR2 FQNEAQ (reference sequence). The CDR3 has 16 amino acids. For the CDR3, the DNA is TGTGCCAGCAGCTCACCAACCGCTGCCGGCACCGGGGAGCTGTTTTTT. Translated: CASSSPTAAGTGELFF.

The chain uses TRBV18 and TRBJ2-2; tentatively, D is TRBD1 (5 bases). CDR1 and CDR2 (germline): KGHSH, LQKENI. The length of the CDR3 is 15 residues. V was clipped by 7 bases and J by 0 bases, with 12 bases between them. The CDR3 is CASYPPGTNTGELFF. CDR3 DNA sequence: TGTGCCAGCTACCCCCCAGGGACGAACACCGGGGAGCTGTTTTTT.

The chain joins TRBV7-9 to TRBJ1-2, with 7 nucleotides matching TRBD1. CDR1 and CDR2 from the germline V gene are SEHNR and FQNEAQ (reference sequence). The CDR3 contains 15 residues. With V trimmed by 5 bases and J by 1 base, 7 bases remained unmatched. The CDR3 reads CASSPSNRGNYGYTF. The CDR3 nucleotides read TGTGCCAGCAGCCCATCGAACAGGGGTAACTATGGCTACACCTTC.

This chain connects TRBV6-5 to TRBJ1-5; the D gene is possibly TRBD1 (6 bases). Germline CDR1 MNHEY, CDR2 SVGAGI. V gave up 6 bases and J gave up 0 bases, with 12 bases separating them. The CDR3 is 15 amino acids. CDR3 amino acids: CASRKDRYSNQPQHF. The CDR3 DNA reads TGTGCCAGCAGGAAAGACAGGTATAGCAATCAGCCCCAGCATTTT.

The chain is built from TRBV6-1 and TRBJ1-2, with D maybe TRBD1 (6 bases). The CDR3 is made up of 14 amino acids. V was clipped by 2 bases and J by 8 bases, with 15 bases between them. Looked up from germline, CDR1 is MNHNS and CDR2 is SASEGT. CDR3 protein: CASSESGTSRGYTF. Here the CDR3 DNA reads TGTGCCAGCAGTGAAAGCGGGACATCAAGGGGCTACACCTTC.

V is TRBV4-1 and J is TRBJ2-5; D is unresolved. The CDR3 runs to 15 residues. Germline V lookup: CDR1 MGHRA, CDR2 YSYEKL. V was shortened by 1 base and J by 5 bases, with 14 bases between the two germline ends. The CDR3 reads CASSQVTSVLETQYF. CDR3 DNA sequence: TGCGCCAGCAGCCAAGTGACTTCGGTATTGGAGACCCAGTACTTC.